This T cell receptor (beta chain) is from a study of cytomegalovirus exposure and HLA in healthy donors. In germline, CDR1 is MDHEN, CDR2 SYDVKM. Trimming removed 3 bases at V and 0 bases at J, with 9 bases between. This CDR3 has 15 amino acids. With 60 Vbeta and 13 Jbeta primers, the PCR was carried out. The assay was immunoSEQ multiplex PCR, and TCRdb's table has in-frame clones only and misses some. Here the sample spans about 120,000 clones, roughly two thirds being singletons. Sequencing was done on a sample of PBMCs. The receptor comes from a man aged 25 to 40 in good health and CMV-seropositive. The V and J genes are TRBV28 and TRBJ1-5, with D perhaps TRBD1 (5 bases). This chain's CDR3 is CASSFPTDSNQPQHF. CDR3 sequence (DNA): TGTGCCAGCAGTTTCCCGACAGATAGCAATCAGCCCCAGCATTTT.